The rows below give T cell receptor beta chains drawn from one sample of a study of blood T cells in healthy people across ages. TCRdb fed the 5' RACE reads into MiXCR, producing one record per CDR3 protein. The table records about 320,000 distinct CDR3 sequences, 25% to 30% of them present only once. Sequencing was carried out using blood. These receptors came from a woman in her seventies in good health. Each CDR3 is given with its conserved first and last residue. The order of the fields is V gene, J gene, CDR3 length, D gene, clone size, CDR3 DNA, CDR3 protein. D genes are given only for firm matches. Not all rows give a size; the values are once, few, many and, for expanded clones, a class.

V gene: TRBV15
J gene: TRBJ2-5
CDR3 length: 14
D gene: TRBD1
clone size: .
CDR3 DNA: TGTGCCACCAGTCCGACAGGGTTTGGAGAGACCCAGTACTTC
CDR3 protein: CATSPTGFGETQYF

V gene: TRBV29-1
J gene: TRBJ1-4
CDR3 length: 12
D gene: .
clone size: few
CDR3 DNA: TGCAGCGCGGGAGGGGGGAATGAAAAACTGTTTTTT
CDR3 protein: CSAGGGNEKLFF

V gene: TRBV4-1
J gene: TRBJ1-1
CDR3 length: 17
D gene: .
clone size: .
CDR3 DNA: TGCGCCAGCAGCCTCGGGAGTAACCCGGTGATGAACACTGAAGCTTTCTTT
CDR3 protein: CASSLGSNPVMNTEAFF

V gene: TRBV28
J gene: TRBJ2-1
CDR3 length: 18
D gene: TRBD2
clone size: few
CDR3 DNA: TGTGCCAGCAGTTTTTTCAGACTAGCTGATCGGGCACAATATGAGCAATTCTTC
CDR3 protein: CASSFFRLADRAQYEQFF

V gene: TRBV7-2
J gene: TRBJ2-7
CDR3 length: 15
D gene: .
clone size: few
CDR3 DNA: TGTGCCAGCAGCCGCCGGTCCTCTTACTCCTACGAGCAGTACTTC
CDR3 protein: CASSRRSSYSYEQYF

V gene: TRBV18
J gene: TRBJ1-2
CDR3 length: 14
D gene: TRBD1
clone size: .
CDR3 DNA: TGTGCCAGCTCAGAGGACAGGGCTGGCTATGGCTACACCTTC
CDR3 protein: CASSEDRAGYGYTF

V gene: TRBV5-1
J gene: TRBJ2-6
CDR3 length: 16
D gene: .
clone size: .
CDR3 DNA: TGCGCCAGCAGCTTGGGACAACTCTCTGGGGCCAACGTCCTGACTTTC
CDR3 protein: CASSLGQLSGANVLTF

V gene: TRBV28
J gene: TRBJ2-4
CDR3 length: 14
D gene: .
clone size: once
CDR3 DNA: TGTGCCAGCAGCCCAGGGGGGAGGAAAAACATTCAGTACTTC
CDR3 protein: CASSPGGRKNIQYF

V gene: TRBV20-1
J gene: TRBJ1-4
CDR3 length: 12
D gene: .
clone size: few
CDR3 DNA: TGCAGTGCCAATCTAGGGGCGGGTCCCTTTGTTTTT
CDR3 protein: CSANLGAGPFVF

V gene: TRBV19
J gene: TRBJ1-4
CDR3 length: 11
D gene: .
clone size: .
CDR3 DNA: TGTGCCAGTAGTACTCGGGGCGGACTGTTTTTT
CDR3 protein: CASSTRGGLFF

V gene: TRBV7-3
J gene: TRBJ2-2
CDR3 length: 16
D gene: TRBD1
clone size: .
CDR3 DNA: TGTGCCAGCAGCTCCCAAACAGGGGCGCACACCGGGGAGCTGTTTTTT
CDR3 protein: CASSSQTGAHTGELFF

V gene: TRBV4-1
J gene: TRBJ2-5
CDR3 length: 12
D gene: TRBD2
clone size: .
CDR3 DNA: TGCGCCAGCAGCCAACCTAGCGGCCAGGTGTACTTC
CDR3 protein: CASSQPSGQVYF

V gene: TRBV3-1
J gene: TRBJ1-3
CDR3 length: 15
D gene: .
clone size: few
CDR3 DNA: TGTGCCAGCAGCCAACAGGGACCCTCTGGAAACACCATATATTTT
CDR3 protein: CASSQQGPSGNTIYF

V gene: TRBV5-1
J gene: TRBJ1-1
CDR3 length: 12
D gene: .
clone size: few
CDR3 DNA: TGCGCCAGCAGTCAAAAGAACACTGAAGCTTTCTTT
CDR3 protein: CASSQKNTEAFF

V gene: TRBV9
J gene: TRBJ2-7
CDR3 length: 15
D gene: .
clone size: once
CDR3 DNA: TGTGCCAGCAGCCCCACGGGGGAACCATCCTACGAGCAGTACTTC
CDR3 protein: CASSPTGEPSYEQYF

V gene: TRBV28
J gene: TRBJ2-5
CDR3 length: 16
D gene: .
clone size: .
CDR3 DNA: TGTGCCAGCAGCCCCAGGACGTCGCCGGCAAAGTTGTTCCAGTACTTC
CDR3 protein: CASSPRTSPAKLFQYF

V gene: TRBV11-3
J gene: TRBJ2-5
CDR3 length: 15
D gene: TRBD2
clone size: .
CDR3 DNA: TGTGCCAGCAGTCCCGGGACTAGCGGGGAAGAGACCCAGTACTTC
CDR3 protein: CASSPGTSGEETQYF

V gene: TRBV29-1
J gene: TRBJ2-7
CDR3 length: 16
D gene: TRBD2
clone size: many
CDR3 DNA: TGCAGCGTTGAAGTTCTGGGACTAGCGGGACTTTACGAGCAGTACTTC
CDR3 protein: CSVEVLGLAGLYEQYF

V gene: TRBV11-1
J gene: TRBJ2-7
CDR3 length: 15
D gene: TRBD2
clone size: .
CDR3 DNA: TGTGCCAGCAGCTCTCTAGCGGGCCTCTCCTACGAGCAGTACTTC
CDR3 protein: CASSSLAGLSYEQYF

V gene: TRBV6-2/TRBV6-3
J gene: TRBJ1-1
CDR3 length: 15
D gene: .
clone size: .
CDR3 DNA: TGTGCCAGCAGTCGGCACGTACGGATGAGCACTGAAGCTTTCTTT
CDR3 protein: CASSRHVRMSTEAFF

V gene: TRBV20-1
J gene: TRBJ1-5
CDR3 length: 12
D gene: .
clone size: .
CDR3 DNA: TGCAGTGCTAGAGATCTAATTCAGCCCCAGCATTTT
CDR3 protein: CSARDLIQPQHF

V gene: TRBV7-7
J gene: TRBJ2-5
CDR3 length: 15
D gene: .
clone size: .
CDR3 DNA: TGTGCTAGCAGCTTAGGGGGATCGACGAGAGAGACCCAGTACTTC
CDR3 protein: CASSLGGSTRETQYF

V gene: TRBV25-1
J gene: TRBJ1-2
CDR3 length: 13
D gene: .
clone size: many
CDR3 DNA: TGTGCCAGCAGTGAACAACTCACCTATGGCTACACCTTC
CDR3 protein: CASSEQLTYGYTF

V gene: TRBV27
J gene: TRBJ2-5
CDR3 length: 14
D gene: .
clone size: few
CDR3 DNA: TGTGCCAGCAGTCCCGGGGCCTTGGAGGAGACCCAGTACTTC
CDR3 protein: CASSPGALEETQYF

V gene: TRBV20-1
J gene: TRBJ2-7
CDR3 length: 13
D gene: TRBD1
clone size: .
CDR3 DNA: TGCAGTGCTCCCGGGACAGGGGTGTACGAGCAGTACTTC
CDR3 protein: CSAPGTGVYEQYF

V gene: TRBV7-2
J gene: TRBJ2-1
CDR3 length: 16
D gene: .
clone size: few
CDR3 DNA: TGTGCCAGCAGCTTACTGCCTTTGGTTCCGTACAATGAGCAGTTCTTC
CDR3 protein: CASSLLPLVPYNEQFF

V gene: TRBV7-9
J gene: TRBJ2-1
CDR3 length: 16
D gene: .
clone size: .
CDR3 DNA: TGTGCCAGCAGCTTACAAGTAACTAGCTCCTACAATGAGCAGTTCTTC
CDR3 protein: CASSLQVTSSYNEQFF

V gene: TRBV20-1
J gene: TRBJ1-5
CDR3 length: 14
D gene: .
clone size: .
CDR3 DNA: TGCAGTGCTAGAGCCGGGGGCAGCAATCAGCCCCAGCATTTT
CDR3 protein: CSARAGGSNQPQHF

V gene: TRBV3-1
J gene: TRBJ2-2
CDR3 length: 16
D gene: .
clone size: .
CDR3 DNA: TGTGCCAGCAGCCAATACGCAGGGGTTATCACCGGGGAGCTGTTTTTT
CDR3 protein: CASSQYAGVITGELFF

V gene: TRBV27
J gene: TRBJ2-1
CDR3 length: 16
D gene: TRBD2
clone size: .
CDR3 DNA: TGTGCCAGCAGACTTACCCTAGCGGGACCCTACAATGAGCAGTTCTTC
CDR3 protein: CASRLTLAGPYNEQFF

V gene: TRBV14
J gene: TRBJ2-7
CDR3 length: 14
D gene: TRBD2
clone size: .
CDR3 DNA: TGTACCAGCAGCCAACTAGCGGGAGACTACGAGCAGTACTTC
CDR3 protein: CTSSQLAGDYEQYF

V gene: TRBV29-1
J gene: TRBJ1-1
CDR3 length: 13
D gene: TRBD1
clone size: .
CDR3 DNA: TGCAGCGTTTACGGGACAGGGATAACTGAAGCTTTCTTT
CDR3 protein: CSVYGTGITEAFF

V gene: TRBV5-6
J gene: TRBJ1-6
CDR3 length: 19
D gene: TRBD1
clone size: few
CDR3 DNA: TGTGCCAGCAGCGCCGGGACAGGGAATACACTTCCGTATAATTCACCCCTCCACTTT
CDR3 protein: CASSAGTGNTLPYNSPLHF

V gene: TRBV5-6
J gene: TRBJ1-2
CDR3 length: 11
D gene: .
clone size: many
CDR3 DNA: TGTGCCAGCAGACGGGGGCCCGGCTACACCTTC
CDR3 protein: CASRRGPGYTF

V gene: TRBV5-1
J gene: TRBJ2-7
CDR3 length: 16
D gene: TRBD2
clone size: many
CDR3 DNA: TGCGCCAGCAGCTGGGGTTTACTAGCGGAATCCTACGAGCAGTACTTC
CDR3 protein: CASSWGLLAESYEQYF

V gene: TRBV5-1
J gene: TRBJ2-3
CDR3 length: 15
D gene: .
clone size: .
CDR3 DNA: TGCGCCAGCAGTCGAGGAGCGACTAGCACAGATACGCAGTATTTT
CDR3 protein: CASSRGATSTDTQYF

V gene: TRBV7-3
J gene: TRBJ2-3
CDR3 length: 15
D gene: .
clone size: few
CDR3 DNA: TGTGCCAGCAGCTTTGAGTCCGGGAGACCAGATACGCAGTATTTT
CDR3 protein: CASSFESGRPDTQYF

V gene: TRBV7-9
J gene: TRBJ2-7
CDR3 length: 15
D gene: .
clone size: .
CDR3 DNA: TGTGCCAGCAGCCAACCTCGCGAAGGAAACTACGAGCAGTACTTC
CDR3 protein: CASSQPREGNYEQYF

V gene: TRBV6-5
J gene: TRBJ2-5
CDR3 length: 15
D gene: .
clone size: few
CDR3 DNA: TGTGCCAGCAGTCCTAAAAGACAGGCGGGAGAGACCCAGTACTTC
CDR3 protein: CASSPKRQAGETQYF

V gene: TRBV7-7
J gene: TRBJ2-2
CDR3 length: 15
D gene: .
clone size: .
CDR3 DNA: TGTGCTAGCAGCCCTTGGGGATTTGGCACCGGGGAGCTGTTTTTT
CDR3 protein: CASSPWGFGTGELFF

V gene: TRBV7-2
J gene: TRBJ1-1
CDR3 length: 14
D gene: .
clone size: few
CDR3 DNA: TGTGCCAGCAGCCCGAGGACCGCGAACACTGAAGCTTTCTTT
CDR3 protein: CASSPRTANTEAFF

V gene: TRBV3-1
J gene: TRBJ2-7
CDR3 length: 15
D gene: TRBD2
clone size: few
CDR3 DNA: TGTGCCAGCAGCCAATATCGGACTAGCGGGGACGAGCAGTACTTC
CDR3 protein: CASSQYRTSGDEQYF

V gene: TRBV7-2
J gene: TRBJ2-7
CDR3 length: 19
D gene: TRBD2
clone size: few
CDR3 DNA: TGTGCCAGCAGCTTAGCAATCCGTCTAGCGGGAGGTCGGGACTACGAGCAGTACTTC
CDR3 protein: CASSLAIRLAGGRDYEQYF

V gene: TRBV7-9
J gene: TRBJ1-3
CDR3 length: 15
D gene: .
clone size: .
CDR3 DNA: TGTGCCAGCAGCTCGGGCTCCGCTCGTGGAAACACCATATATTTT
CDR3 protein: CASSSGSARGNTIYF

V gene: TRBV5-5
J gene: TRBJ1-1
CDR3 length: 16
D gene: .
clone size: .
CDR3 DNA: TGTGCCAGCAGATCGAGGGGAGTAACCATGAACACTGAAGCTTTCTTT
CDR3 protein: CASRSRGVTMNTEAFF

V gene: TRBV5-1
J gene: TRBJ2-1
CDR3 length: 15
D gene: TRBD2
clone size: .
CDR3 DNA: TGCGCCAGCAGCTTGGATCTTAGCGGGAGCAATGAGCAGTTCTTC
CDR3 protein: CASSLDLSGSNEQFF

V gene: TRBV20-1
J gene: TRBJ2-4
CDR3 length: 16
D gene: .
clone size: .
CDR3 DNA: TGCAGTGCTAGACCGTCCGAAAGGCCCGGCAAAAACATTCAGTACTTC
CDR3 protein: CSARPSERPGKNIQYF

V gene: TRBV28
J gene: TRBJ2-2
CDR3 length: 20
D gene: TRBD2
clone size: .
CDR3 DNA: TGTGCCAGCAGTTCCTTCTCAAAAGGGACTAGCGGCGGACCACCCGGGGAGCTGTTTTTT
CDR3 protein: CASSSFSKGTSGGPPGELFF

V gene: TRBV20-1
J gene: TRBJ2-3
CDR3 length: 16
D gene: TRBD2
clone size: .
CDR3 DNA: TGCAGTGCTGGGTCGACTAGCGCGAATCTTGCAGATACGCAGTATTTT
CDR3 protein: CSAGSTSANLADTQYF

V gene: TRBV12-3/TRBV12-4
J gene: TRBJ2-1
CDR3 length: 11
D gene: .
clone size: .
CDR3 DNA: TGTGCCAGCAGTACCTCCCCAGAGCAGTTCTTC
CDR3 protein: CASSTSPEQFF

V gene: TRBV27
J gene: TRBJ1-5
CDR3 length: 15
D gene: TRBD1
clone size: few
CDR3 DNA: TGTGCCAGCAGCCCCAACAGGGGGATCAATCAGCCCCAGCATTTT
CDR3 protein: CASSPNRGINQPQHF

V gene: TRBV9
J gene: TRBJ1-3
CDR3 length: 16
D gene: .
clone size: .
CDR3 DNA: TGTGCCAGCAGCGTAGAACCTCGATCTCGGGGAAACACCATATATTTT
CDR3 protein: CASSVEPRSRGNTIYF

V gene: TRBV10-3
J gene: TRBJ2-1
CDR3 length: 13
D gene: TRBD2
clone size: .
CDR3 DNA: TGTGCCATCGGCGCACAGCGGGAGACTGAGCAGTTCTTC
CDR3 protein: CAIGAQRETEQFF

V gene: TRBV6-1
J gene: TRBJ2-1
CDR3 length: 16
D gene: .
clone size: .
CDR3 DNA: TGTGCCAGCAGTGAAGCGCTAGGGAGCTCCTACAATGAGCAGTTCTTC
CDR3 protein: CASSEALGSSYNEQFF

V gene: TRBV20-1
J gene: TRBJ2-7
CDR3 length: 16
D gene: TRBD2
clone size: .
CDR3 DNA: TGCAGTGCTAGTAATCGACTAGCGAGTCGCACATACGAGCAGTACTTC
CDR3 protein: CSASNRLASRTYEQYF